Relative to its sample, the clone carrying this TCR beta chain is medium-sized (0.01 to 0.1%). What it binds is not known. The data were obtained in a study of HIV-infected patients and healthy controls. Study-level results: A major limitation was that merely sixteen HIV-infected individuals were processed.

cDNA was made from 500 ng RNA using alpha and beta constant primers. Alpha and beta chain libraries were made separately by chain-specific third strand synthesis with multiplexing indices. A single primer pair per chain amplified all rearrangements, with per-molecule barcodes. TCRdb called the 5' RACE reads again in MiXCR, with one record for every CDR3 protein. Of several thousand distinct CDR3 sequences listed, about 10% are singletons. Germline assignment: CDR1 MNHEY and CDR2 SMNVEV (reference sequence). V lost 6 bases, J lost 0 bases, and 12 bases lay in between. The CDR3 consists of 15 residues. Antiretroviral therapy had run roughly three months, about 14 weeks, before follow-up blood collection. No cell fractionation was done, so the repertoire covers all unsorted peripheral blood T cells.

The TCR was taken from an adult with HIV infection. Material: blood, obtained during antiretroviral therapy. This sequence joins TRBV27 and TRBJ1-3; D call uncertain. CDR3: CASSVAGGSGNTIYF. The DNA for the CDR3 is TGTGCCAGCAGCGTGGCAGGTGGCTCTGGAAACACCATATATTTT.